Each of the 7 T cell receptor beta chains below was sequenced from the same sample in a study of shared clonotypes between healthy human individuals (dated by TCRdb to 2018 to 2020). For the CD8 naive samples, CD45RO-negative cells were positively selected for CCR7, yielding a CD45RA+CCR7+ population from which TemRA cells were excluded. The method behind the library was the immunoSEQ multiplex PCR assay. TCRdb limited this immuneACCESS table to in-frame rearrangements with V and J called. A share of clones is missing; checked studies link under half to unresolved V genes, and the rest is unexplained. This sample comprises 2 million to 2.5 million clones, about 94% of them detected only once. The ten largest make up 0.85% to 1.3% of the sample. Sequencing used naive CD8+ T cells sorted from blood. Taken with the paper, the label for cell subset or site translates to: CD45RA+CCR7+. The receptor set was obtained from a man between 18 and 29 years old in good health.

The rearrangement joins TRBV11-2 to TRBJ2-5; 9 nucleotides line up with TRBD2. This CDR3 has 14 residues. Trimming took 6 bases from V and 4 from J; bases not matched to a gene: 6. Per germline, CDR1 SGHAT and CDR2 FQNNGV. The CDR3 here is CASRDISGGETQYF. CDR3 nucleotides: TGTGCCAGCAGAGATATTAGCGGGGGAGAGACCCAGTACTTC.

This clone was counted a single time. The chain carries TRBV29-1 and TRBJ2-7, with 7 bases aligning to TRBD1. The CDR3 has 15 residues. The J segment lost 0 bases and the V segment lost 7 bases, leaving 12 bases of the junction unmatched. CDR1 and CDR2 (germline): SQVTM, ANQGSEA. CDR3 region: CSALGLDRSSYEQYF. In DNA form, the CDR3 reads TGCAGCGCACTGGGGTTGGACAGGAGCTCCTACGAGCAGTACTTC.

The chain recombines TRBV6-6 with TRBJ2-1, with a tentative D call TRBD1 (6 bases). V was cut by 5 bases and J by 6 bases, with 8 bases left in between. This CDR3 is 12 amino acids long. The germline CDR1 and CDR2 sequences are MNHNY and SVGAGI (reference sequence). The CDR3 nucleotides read TGTGCCAGCAGTAACAGGGTCAATGAGCAGTTCTTC. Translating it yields CASSNRVNEQFF.

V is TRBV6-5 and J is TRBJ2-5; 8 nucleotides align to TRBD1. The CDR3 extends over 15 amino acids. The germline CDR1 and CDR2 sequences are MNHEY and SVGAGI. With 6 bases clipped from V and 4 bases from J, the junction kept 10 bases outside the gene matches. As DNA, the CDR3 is TGTGCCAGCAGCCCGACTCAGGGGGCAGGAGAGACCCAGTACTTC. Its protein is CASSPTQGAGETQYF.

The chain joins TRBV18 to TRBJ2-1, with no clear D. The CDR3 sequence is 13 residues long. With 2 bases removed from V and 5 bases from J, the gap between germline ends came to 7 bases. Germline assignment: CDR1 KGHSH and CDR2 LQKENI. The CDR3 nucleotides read TGTGCCAGCTCACCATGGTATCACAATGAGCAGTTCTTC. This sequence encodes CASSPWYHNEQFF. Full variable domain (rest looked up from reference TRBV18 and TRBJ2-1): NAGVMQNPRHLVRRRGQEARLRCSPMKGHSHVYWYRQLPEEGLKFMVYLQKENIIDESGMPKERFSAEFPKEGPSILRIQQVVRGDSAAYFCASSPWYHNEQFFGPGTRLTVL.

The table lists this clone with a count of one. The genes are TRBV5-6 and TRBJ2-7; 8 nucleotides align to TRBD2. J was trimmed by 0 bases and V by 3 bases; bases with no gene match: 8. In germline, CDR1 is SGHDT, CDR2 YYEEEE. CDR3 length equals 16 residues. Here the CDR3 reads CASSWATSGFSYEQYF. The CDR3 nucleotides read TGTGCCAGCAGCTGGGCCACTAGCGGATTCTCCTACGAGCAGTACTTC.

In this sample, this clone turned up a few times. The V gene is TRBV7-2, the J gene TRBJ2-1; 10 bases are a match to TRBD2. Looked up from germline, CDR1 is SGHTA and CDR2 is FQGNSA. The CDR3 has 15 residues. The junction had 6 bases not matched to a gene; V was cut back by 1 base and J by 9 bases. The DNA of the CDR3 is TGTGCCAGCAGCTTAGGGACTAGCGGATTCGGTGAGCAGTTCTTC. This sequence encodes CASSLGTSGFGEQFF.